These 27 T cell receptor beta chains were all obtained from the same sample, sequenced in a study of blood T cell repertoires in COVID-19 (dated by TCRdb to 2019 to 2021). The library was made by the immunoSEQ multiplex PCR assay. TCRdb mirrors the immuneACCESS table, restricted to in-frame sequences. Some clones are absent from its copies; in checked studies, under half trace to an unresolved V gene, and the reason for the others is unknown. The sample table records about 190,000 clones; about 88% of these occur just once. Roughly 3.2% of the sample goes to the ten largest clones. Sequences were obtained from PBMCs or T cells enriched from blood (not recorded which). These receptors all stem from a woman aged 30 to 39 who had recovered from COVID-19.

CDR3 sequence: CASSLRQLLTRDRALAGVLYF. In nucleotides, the CDR3 is TGTGCCAGCAGTTTGCGACAGCTTTTAACCAGGGACAGAGCACTAGCGGGAGTGCTGTACTTC. The chain combines TRBV27 with TRBJ2-7, with TRBD2 identical over 11 bases. Germline CDR1 MNHEY, CDR2 SMNVEV (reference sequence). The CDR3 contains 21 residues. V was clipped by 3 bases and J by 12 bases; unmatched bases: 31.

The chain is built from TRBV7-9 and TRBJ1-1; no firm D call. The CDR3 contains 15 residues. Germline V gene data show CDR1 as SEHNR and CDR2 as FQNEAQ (reference sequence). V was trimmed by 5 bases and J by 0 bases, leaving 13 bases between them. The CDR3 DNA follows: TGTGCCAGCAGCCTAACGGGAGGGTTGAACACTGAAGCTTTCTTT. Protein: CASSLTGGLNTEAFF.

With regard to this clone: In the same sample, other DNA sequences code for this CDR3. V is TRBV5-1 and J is TRBJ2-7; 9 nucleotides line up with TRBD2. Germline CDR1 reads SGHRS; CDR2 reads YFSETQ. There are 14 residues in the CDR3. With 3 bases clipped from V and 2 bases from J, the junction kept 3 bases outside the gene matches. CDR3 DNA: TGCGCCAGCAGCTCTGCGGGAGGGGCCTACGAGCAGTACTTC. Its translation is CASSSAGGAYEQYF.

This clone showed up just once. The genes are TRBV23-1 and TRBJ1-5; D gene uncertain. TRBV23-1 is designated an ORF whose function remains uncertain. The germline V and J ends were trimmed by 4 bases and 4 bases, with 8 bases remaining between them. The CDR3 is made up of 13 amino acids. CDR3 amino acids: CASSPHMNQPQHF. CDR3 coding DNA: TGCGCCAGCAGTCCCCACATGAATCAGCCCCAGCATTTT.

This rearrangement joins TRBV2 to TRBJ1-2; D is possibly TRBD1 (6 bases). Deletions cut 8 bases from V and 8 bases from J, with 15 bases between. Germline lookup yields CDR1 SNHLY and CDR2 FYNNEI. CDR3 length: 12 residues. DNA of the CDR3: TGTGCCAGCGGGGAGGGGGTCGGCGGCTACACCTTC. It encodes CASGEGVGGYTF.

The chain uses TRBV6-5 and TRBJ2-3; D possibly corresponds to TRBD2 (8 bases). Trimming cost V 10 bases and J 6 bases, with 20 bases left between them. This CDR3 contains 14 residues. Germline lookup yields CDR1 MNHEY and CDR2 SVGAGI. In nucleotides, the CDR3 is TGTGCCACCCTGGGGACTAGGGGGCCGGATACGCAGTATTTT. Translated, it gives CATLGTRGPDTQYF.

This clone was picked up one time. This chain links TRBV30 with TRBJ2-7; D remains ambiguous. V lost 3 bases, J lost 4 bases, and 7 bases lay in between. The CDR3 is made up of 11 amino acids. Germline V gene sequence: CDR1 GTSNPN, CDR2 SVGIG (reference sequence). CDR3 amino acids: CAWSRLYEQYF. The CDR3 DNA follows: TGTGCCTGGAGCCGTCTATACGAGCAGTACTTC.

Here the CDR3 reads CASSHLGRDYGYTF. CDR3 sequence (DNA): TGTGCCAGCAGCCATCTCGGCAGGGACTATGGCTACACCTTC. V is TRBV3-1 (or the pseudogene TRBV3-2) and J is TRBJ1-2; possibly TRBD1 for D (5 bases). Looked up from germline, CDR1 is LGHDT and CDR2 is YNNKEL (reference sequence). This CDR3 spans 14 amino acids. Trimming took 3 bases from V and 3 from J, leaving 11 bases between them.

The rearrangement uses TRBV7-2 and TRBJ2-7, with TRBD2 identical over 11 bases. The CDR3 runs 16 residues. In germline, CDR1 is SGHTA, CDR2 FQGNSA. The junction had 8 bases not matched to a gene; V was cut back by 4 bases and J by 3 bases. CDR3 residues: CASSSRGLAGVYEQYF. In DNA, the CDR3 is TGTGCCAGCAGCTCACGCGGACTAGCGGGTGTCTACGAGCAGTACTTC.

The chain employs TRBV7-9 and TRBJ2-5; TRBD2 agrees at 13 bases. The CDR3 consists of 18 residues. V gave up 6 bases and J gave up 0 bases; unmatched junction bases: 10. Germline V gene lookup returns CDR1 SEHNR and CDR2 FQNEAQ (reference sequence). DNA of the CDR3: TGTGCCAGCAGTCACCCGACTAGCGGGGGGACGTACCAAGAGACCCAGTACTTC. This gives the protein CASSHPTSGGTYQETQYF. Drawing the rest from reference TRBV7-9 and TRBJ2-5, the complete variable domain is DTGVSQNPRHKITKRGQNVTFRCDPISEHNRLYWYRQTLGQGPEFLTYFQNEAQLEKSRLLSDRFSAERPKGSFSTLEIQRTEQGDSAMYLCASSHPTSGGTYQETQYFGPGTRLLVL.

Of note for this clone: One junction end disagrees with the germline gene, perhaps due to a read error. V is TRBV6-1 and J is TRBJ1-6; unclear D gene. The germline gives CDR1 MNHNS, CDR2 SASEGT. The CDR3 runs to 11 residues. The CDR3 DNA reads TGTGCCAGCAGTGAAGCTGGCAACAGAAGTTTT. Translation: CASSEAGNRSF.

The V and J genes are TRBV12-3 or TRBV12-4 and TRBJ2-1; D gene ambiguous. This CDR3 has 13 residues. The V gene lost 8 bases and the J gene lost 0 bases, with 8 bases spanning the gap. CDR3 in amino acids: CASAMSSYNEQFF. Here the CDR3 DNA reads TGTGCCAGCGCTATGAGCTCCTACAATGAGCAGTTCTTC.

This rearrangement joins TRBV10-3 to TRBJ1-2; D is unclear. Trimming left V 3 bases short and J 4 bases short, with 6 bases between. Germline V gene lookup returns CDR1 ENHRY and CDR2 SYGVKD. The CDR3 loop spans 12 amino acids. This CDR3 is CAISEPGYGYTF. The CDR3 DNA reads as TGTGCCATCAGTGAACCGGGCTATGGCTACACCTTC.

The chain has TRBV3-1 (or the pseudogene TRBV3-2) and TRBJ2-3, with TRBD2 identical over 12 bases. V gave up 0 bases and J gave up 1 base; unmatched junction bases: 5. The CDR3 contains 18 residues. CDR1 LGHDT and CDR2 YNNKEL come from the germline V gene (reference sequence). The CDR3 sequence is CASSQDPLAGGGTDTQYF. In DNA form, the CDR3 reads TGTGCCAGCAGCCAAGATCCTCTAGCGGGAGGGGGCACAGATACGCAGTATTTT.

The chain joins TRBV7-2 to TRBJ2-2; weak D call: TRBD2 (6 bases). The ends were cut back, 2 bases at V and 5 bases at J, with 15 bases in the middle. Germline V gene lookup returns CDR1 SGHTA and CDR2 FQGNSA. This CDR3 region has 16 residues. The CDR3 DNA follows: TGTGCCAGCAGCTTATGGAGGGCCGCAGGTACCGGGGAGCTGTTTTTT. This encodes CASSLWRAAGTGELFF.

J is TRBJ2-1 and V is TRBV7-3; 8 bases are shared with TRBD2. Trimming removed 5 bases from V and 10 bases from J; junction bases left unmatched: 13. There are 15 residues in the CDR3. Germline loops: CDR1 SGHTA, CDR2 FQGTGA. The CDR3 here is CASSTTKTGGVEQFF. The CDR3 DNA follows: TGTGCCAGCAGCACTACTAAAACGGGAGGGGTGGAGCAGTTCTTC.

This chain uses TRBV2 with TRBJ1-5; 11 nucleotides agree with TRBD1. CDR1 is SNHLY and CDR2 is FYNNEI in the germline V gene. With V trimmed by 7 bases and J by 4 bases, 6 bases remained unmatched. The CDR3 length is 15 residues. CDR3 sequence reads: CASMTGTGGNQPQHF. The CDR3 nucleotides are TGTGCCAGCATGACCGGGACAGGGGGTAATCAGCCCCAGCATTTT.

The V call is TRBV28, the J call TRBJ1-4; D gene unclear. Germline values: CDR1 MDHEN, CDR2 SYDVKM. Trimming pared 7 bases from V and 5 bases from J, leaving 8 bases between. This CDR3 has 12 residues. The CDR3 loop is CASKRGNEKLFF. CDR3 DNA: TGTGCCAGCAAAAGAGGGAATGAAAAACTGTTTTTT.

The chain is built from TRBV30 and TRBJ1-1, with 8 bases identical to TRBD1. The CDR3 sequence is 14 residues long. The germline V gene encodes CDR1 GTSNPN and CDR2 SVGIG (reference sequence). After removal of 0 bases from V and 10 bases from J, the junction contained 10 bases not matched to a gene. The CDR3 DNA follows: TGTGCCTGGAGTGTACGGAGTCGGACAGGGCGAGCTTTCTTT. The encoded protein is CAWSVRSRTGRAFF.

The V and J genes are TRBV7-9 and TRBJ2-5; TRBD2 is a possible D gene (6 bases). V was cut by 1 base and J by 0 bases, with 15 bases left in between. This CDR3 contains 17 residues. Germline V gene lookup returns CDR1 SEHNR and CDR2 FQNEAQ (reference sequence). This CDR3 is CASSLGFPSANQETQYF. The CDR3 region has the DNA TGTGCCAGCAGCTTAGGCTTCCCTAGCGCAAACCAAGAGACCCAGTACTTC.

V usage is TRBV15 and J usage is TRBJ1-2; 7 positions match TRBD1. V shed 4 bases and J 4 bases; nucleotides not matched to a gene: 9. The CDR3 is 15 residues long. Germline values: CDR1 LNHNV, CDR2 YYDKDF (reference sequence). The DNA for the CDR3 is TGTGCCACCAGCAAAGGGACAGAGAGGGGCTATGGCTACACCTTC. Its translation is CATSKGTERGYGYTF.

The gene calls are TRBV2 and TRBJ2-3; 11 nucleotides line up with TRBD2. The ends lost 6 bases at V and 2 bases at J; junction bases unmatched: 7. CDR3 length: 16 residues. Looked up from germline, CDR1 is SNHLY and CDR2 is FYNNEI. CDR3 region: CASSPGTSGFTDTQYF. As DNA, the CDR3 is TGTGCCAGCAGCCCCGGGACTAGCGGATTCACAGATACGCAGTATTTT.

The chain links TRBV11-2 to TRBJ2-2; 11 bases are shared with TRBD1. The V gene end was trimmed by 5 bases and the J gene end by 6 bases; junction bases not matched to a gene: 8. This CDR3 is 16 amino acids long. CDR1 is SGHAT, CDR2 FQNNGV, per germline. The CDR3 bases are TGTGCCAGCAGCCACTGGGACAGGGGGAGCGCCGGGGAGCTGTTTTTT. As protein: CASSHWDRGSAGELFF.

V and J are TRBV9 and TRBJ2-7; D possibly corresponds to TRBD1 (5 bases). This CDR3 spans 13 amino acids. Trimming stripped 0 bases from V and 3 bases from J, with 7 bases between. From germline, CDR1 is SGDLS and CDR2 YYNGEE. The CDR3 sequence is CASSVGQHYEQYF. The CDR3 DNA reads as TGTGCCAGCAGCGTAGGACAGCACTACGAGCAGTACTTC.

This rearrangement joins TRBV12-3 or TRBV12-4 to TRBJ1-1, with 10 positions matching TRBD1. V was clipped by 6 bases and J by 6 bases; unmatched bases: 1. CDR3 length equals 12 residues. CDR3 in amino acids: CASSGQGAEAFF. CDR3 nucleotides: TGTGCCAGCAGCGGACAGGGGGCTGAAGCTTTCTTT.

V usage is TRBV5-1 and J usage is TRBJ2-1; 9 bases map to TRBD2. Germline assignment: CDR1 SGHRS and CDR2 YFSETQ. The J segment lost 1 base and the V segment lost 3 bases, leaving 5 bases of the junction unmatched. This CDR3 spans 16 amino acids. The chain's CDR3 is CASSYIAGVSYNEQFF. The CDR3 DNA is TGCGCCAGCAGCTACATAGCGGGAGTGTCCTACAATGAGCAGTTCTTC.

The chain recombines TRBV19 with TRBJ1-2; 8 nucleotides line up with TRBD1. The CDR3 sequence is 11 residues long. Germline lookup yields CDR1 LNHDA and CDR2 SQIVND (reference sequence). Here the CDR3 reads CVSGAGGGYTF. The CDR3 coding sequence is TGTGTCTCTGGAGCAGGGGGCGGCTACACCTTC.